This T cell receptor (beta chain) was sequenced for a study of Tregs in tolerant kidney transplant recipients. Study-wide context: The nonmyeloablative bone marrow transplants came from related graft donors, with transient mixed chimerism. The study's findings and limits: Donor-specific Treg expansion exceeded global Treg expansion in tolerant patients, suggesting antigen drive. The small number of patients limits these findings pending further validation.

Using immunoSEQ multiplex PCR, the repertoire was profiled, and TCRdb retains in-frame clones only, with some absent. Altogether roughly 15,000 clones are present, over 75% being singletons, with the ten largest covering under 2%. From germline, CDR1 is MNHEY and CDR2 SMNVEV (reference sequence). The J segment lost 6 bases and the V segment lost 9 bases, leaving 8 bases of the junction unmatched. This CDR3 is built from 12 residues. On this clone itself: Antigen unknown.

The genes are TRBV27 and TRBJ2-7, with 7 positions matching TRBD2. The clonotype comes from a human donor who received a combined kidney and bone marrow transplant. Sequenced material: Tregs from blood, taken before the transplant. The CDR3 here is CASERDFVEQYF. The CDR3 DNA sequence: TGTGCCAGTGAGCGGGACTTTGTCGAGCAGTACTTC.